These T cell receptor beta chains were read from a single sample in a study of molecular identifiers for immune sequencing clone quantification. TCRdb ran MiXCR on the PCR reads and lists one entry per CDR3 protein. The sample shows 600,000 to 650,000 distinct CDR3 sequences, 20% of them seen only once. The sequenced sample was naive CD8+ T cells from blood, with Jurkat cell RNA spiked in. These receptors were obtained from a human donor in good health. Some libraries in this study had Jurkat cell RNA spiked in. The CDR3 runs from the conserved cysteine through the conserved F or W. D genes are given only for firm matches. The size field is filled for only some rows; it gives once, few, many or a size class.

D gene	clone size	J gene	V gene	CDR3 DNA	CDR3 protein
NA	many	TRBJ2-2	TRBV20-1	TGCAGTGCTAGAGATAGCCTCTTCGGGGAGCTGTTTTTT	CSARDSLFGELFF
NA	NA	TRBJ1-1	TRBV19	TGTGCCTCCTCACGGGGGGTCTCAATGAACACTGAAGCTTTCTTT	CASSRGVSMNTEAFF
NA	few	TRBJ2-7	TRBV7-7	TGTGCTAGCAGCTTGGACGGGAGCAACGAGCAGTACTTC	CASSLDGSNEQYF
NA	many	TRBJ2-7	TRBV28	TGTGCCAGCAGCCACGGACTCCCCTACGAGCAGTACTTC	CASSHGLPYEQYF
TRBD1	NA	TRBJ2-3	TRBV12-3/TRBV12-4	TGTGCCAGCAGTGTGACAGGGGGATCAGATACGCAGTATTTT	CASSVTGGSDTQYF
NA	many	TRBJ1-1	TRBV29-1	TGCAGCGTCGAACAGGAGAACACTGAAGCTTTCTTT	CSVEQENTEAFF
NA	many	TRBJ2-7	TRBV20-1	TGCAGTGCCACGGCGCGTAGGAGCTCCTACGAGCAGTACTTC	CSATARRSSYEQYF
NA	NA	TRBJ1-1	TRBV20-1	TGCAGTGCTGGATGGCTTATTGGACCCCTGGGGGACACTGAAGCTTTCTTT	CSAGWLIGPLGDTEAFF
TRBD2	few	TRBJ2-3	TRBV6-2/TRBV6-3	TGTGCCAGCAATCTGGCTAGCGGGAGTTCAGATACGCAGTATTTT	CASNLASGSSDTQYF
NA	many	TRBJ2-7	TRBV7-9	TGTGCCAGCAGCTTACCAGGGTCCGAGCAGTACTTC	CASSLPGSEQYF
TRBD1	NA	TRBJ2-7	TRBV7-6	TGTGCCAGCAGCCACCCAGGGGGCAGCGACGAGCAGTGCTTC	CASSHPGGSDEQCF
NA	NA	TRBJ1-1	TRBV27	TGTGCCAGCAGTTTATCCGGCGTCAAGTTAAACACTGAAGCTTTCTTT	CASSLSGVKLNTEAFF
TRBD1	many	TRBJ2-3	TRBV20-1	TGCAGTGCTAGAGGTGCGGGACAGGGATTCACAGATACGCAGTATTTT	CSARGAGQGFTDTQYF
NA	many	TRBJ1-1	TRBV7-9	TGTGCCAGCAGCTTAGATCTGGAAGTGGCTTTCTTT	CASSLDLEVAFF
TRBD1	NA	TRBJ1-1	TRBV5-3	TGTGCCAGCAGAATGACAGGGCTCCCTGAAGCTTTCTTT	CASRMTGLPEAFF
NA	many	TRBJ2-7	TRBV20-1	TGCAGTGCGAGAAGGCCAAGCTCCTACGAGCAGTACTTC	CSARRPSSYEQYF
TRBD1	NA	TRBJ1-5	TRBV27	TGTGCCAGCAGTCGACAGGGAACCAATCAGCCCCAGCATTTT	CASSRQGTNQPQHF
TRBD1	many	TRBJ2-3	TRBV6-6	TGTGCCAGCAGCCCTGACGGGACAGGGAGAGATACGCAGTATTTT	CASSPDGTGRDTQYF
NA	many	TRBJ2-3	TRBV11-2	TGTGCCAGCAGCTTAGTTGGGGTCGAGGTCAGCACAGATACGCAGTATTTT	CASSLVGVEVSTDTQYF
NA	few	TRBJ1-1	TRBV5-6	TGTGCCAGCAGCTTTTACAGGGTTAACACTGAAGCTTTCTTT	CASSFYRVNTEAFF
NA	few	TRBJ2-7	TRBV4-1	TGCGCCAGCAGCCAAGAGGATCTGCGGCCTCATGAGCAGTACTTC	CASSQEDLRPHEQYF
NA	many	TRBJ2-2	TRBV5-4	TGTGCCAGCAGCTTGAATGGGAACACCGGGGAGCTGTTTTTT	CASSLNGNTGELFF
TRBD1	NA	TRBJ2-7	TRBV6-5	TGTGCCAGCAGCCTTCGGGACAGGGGATTTAACGAGCAGTACTTC	CASSLRDRGFNEQYF
NA	few	TRBJ2-7	TRBV20-1	TGCAGTGCTCGCCAGGCCTCTGAGTACGAGCAGTACTTC	CSARQASEYEQYF
NA	many	TRBJ1-1	TRBV5-4	TGTGCCAGCAGCTTTGGGGTATCGACTGAAGCTTTCTTT	CASSFGVSTEAFF
NA	many	TRBJ2-7	TRBV6-2/TRBV6-3	TGTGCCAGCAATGACTACGGCCACGAGCAGTACTTC	CASNDYGHEQYF
TRBD2	few	TRBJ2-7	TRBV7-6	TGTGCCAGCAGCTTACCGTCTAGCGGGGGCCAAATCTACGAGCAGTACTTC	CASSLPSSGGQIYEQYF
NA	many	TRBJ2-7	TRBV7-6	TGTGCCAGCAGCTTAGGTCCTTCCGAAGGGCAGTACTTC	CASSLGPSEGQYF
TRBD1	many	TRBJ1-2	TRBV2	TGTGCCAGCAGCGGCACAGGGGGCGCGGGCTATGGCTACACCTTC	CASSGTGGAGYGYTF
NA	many	TRBJ1-1	TRBV28	TGTGCCAGCAGTTTCTCGGACAGCCGGGGCACTGAAGCTTTCTTT	CASSFSDSRGTEAFF
NA	many	TRBJ1-5	TRBV19	TGTGCTCAAGTCGAGTTTAATAGCAATCAGCCCCAGCATTTT	CAQVEFNSNQPQHF
NA	many	TRBJ2-7	TRBV2	TGTGCCAGCACCCCGGGCGGGTCCTCCTACGAGCAGTACTTC	CASTPGGSSYEQYF
TRBD2	many	TRBJ2-2	TRBV24-1	TGTGCCACCAGTGAACCAGCGGGAGTGATCGGGGAGCTGTTTTTT	CATSEPAGVIGELFF
NA	many	TRBJ2-3	TRBV12-3/TRBV12-4	TGTGCCAGCAGTCCCTCTTTTATAGATACGCAGTATTTT	CASSPSFIDTQYF
NA	many	TRBJ1-1	TRBV20-1	TGCAGTGCCCAAGGCAGGCCTCCAGGGTACACTGAAGCTTTCTTT	CSAQGRPPGYTEAFF